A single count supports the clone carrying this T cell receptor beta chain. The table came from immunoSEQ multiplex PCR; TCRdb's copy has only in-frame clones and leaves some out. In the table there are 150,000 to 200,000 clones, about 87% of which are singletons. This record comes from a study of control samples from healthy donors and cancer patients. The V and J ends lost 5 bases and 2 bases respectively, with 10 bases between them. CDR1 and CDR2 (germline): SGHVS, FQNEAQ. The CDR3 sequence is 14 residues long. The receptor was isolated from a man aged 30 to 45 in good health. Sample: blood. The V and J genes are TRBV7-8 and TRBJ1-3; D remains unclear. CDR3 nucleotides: TGTGCCAGCAGCCCCCGAGAGACTGGAAACACCATATATTTT. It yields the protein CASSPRETGNTIYF.